This T cell receptor (beta chain) originates from a study of long-term antiretroviral therapy in people with HIV. Study background: Collection of the earliest samples took place about a decade ahead of the 2015 immediate-ART recommendation. Study-level findings and limits: Upon ART, diversity increased but remained lower than transplant donor controls. Gathering of blood took place between the mid-2000s and the late 2010s, possibly under older ART regimens.

Trimming left V 3 bases short and J 7 bases short, with 4 bases between. Germline lookup yields CDR1 WNHNN and CDR2 SYGVQD (reference sequence). The CDR3 extends over 12 amino acids. Treatment for all HIV-infected participants took place in the United States. Researchers ran immunoSEQ v3.0 at survey level. TCRdb's copy holds only in-frame clones and misses some; the assay was immunoSEQ multiplex PCR. The table has about 30,000 clones, almost 95% seen once. As for this clone: Its antigen is currently unknown.

This receptor was identified in a man aged 50-59 years with HIV. The rearrangement links TRBV10-1 to TRBJ1-6; D remains unclear. The source was unsorted PBMCs, collected 7.4 years after starting antiretroviral therapy. DNA of the CDR3: TGCGCCAGCAGTGATCCGAATTCACCCCTCCACTTT. The encoded protein is CASSDPNSPLHF.